This TCR beta chain derives from a study of brain T cells in children with intractable seizures. Sequenced by immunoSEQ multiplex PCR; TCRdb stores in-frame clones only, minus some. Of about 2,500 clones listed, roughly 84% are singletons. CDR3 length: 13 amino acids. V was shortened by 8 bases and J by 0 bases, with 8 bases between the two germline ends. Looked up from germline, CDR1 is MNHEY and CDR2 is SVGAGI. Note on this clone: Its antigen is unknown.

Surgery cases with the highest brain T cell transcript signatures were chosen for sequencing. Whole-study results and caveats: Known viral epitope-specific CDR3s closely matched each case's top public brain CDR3.

The receptor was derived from a boy under three years old with hemimegalencephaly and intractable seizures. The rearrangement uses TRBV6-5 and TRBJ1-5; D is perhaps TRBD1 (5 bases). Sequencing used resected brain tissue, obtained at surgery. CDR3 residues: CASRDASNQPQHF. The CDR3 DNA sequence: TGTGCCAGCCGGGACGCTAGCAATCAGCCCCAGCATTTT.